What follows describes a single T cell receptor (beta chain). Other DNA sequences in this specimen translate into the identical CDR3. Enrollment of patients from Seattle took place during active infection, with longitudinal follow-up. Original handling: The authors estimated nucleated cell counts from reference gene primer amplification. Measured with immunoSEQ multiplex PCR; TCRdb has only the in-frame clones, and not every one. V and J calls and clone size are given by that table; D and trimming were obtained from the DNA. The sample lists under 450,000 clones, around 88% seen once, with around 12% in the top ten. The data are from a study of blood T cell repertoires in COVID-19. Study-level information: Samples representing acute and convalescent COVID-19 were sourced from the United States, Italy and Spain.

V gave up 2 bases and J gave up 2 bases; unmatched junction bases: 3. Germline CDR1 reads SGHRS; CDR2 reads YFSETQ. The CDR3 runs to 14 residues. The genes are TRBV5-1 and TRBJ2-7, with 8 bases identical to TRBD1. The source material was peripheral blood. The TCR sequence derives from a woman aged 45-65 years with COVID-19, enrolled during active disease. The CDR3 nucleotides read TGCGCCAGCAGCTTCAGGGGGCTACCCTACGAGCAGTACTTC. Translated, it gives CASSFRGLPYEQYF. Combining the CDR3 with reference TRBV5-1 and TRBJ2-7 gives the whole variable domain KAGVTQTPRYLIKTRGQQVTLSCSPISGHRSVSWYQQTPGQGLQFLFEYFSETQRNKGNFPGRFSGRQFSNSRSEMNVSTLELGDSALYLCASSFRGLPYEQYFGPGTRLTVT.